A single sample is the source of the 29 T cell receptor beta chains below, sequenced in a study of control samples from healthy donors and cancer patients (TCRdb year 2020). The library was obtained by the immunoSEQ multiplex PCR assay. TCRdb took this table from immuneACCESS and kept in-frame rearrangements with V and J called. Such tables lack part of the clones; where checked against another copy, unresolved V genes explain under half of the gap, and the rest is unexplained. Present in this sample are approximately 97,000 clones, 90% to 95% of which were seen just once. The ten largest clones take up roughly 2.5% of the sample. Specimen: blood. Receptors originate from a woman between 18 and 29 years old in good health.

The rearrangement links TRBV6-5 to TRBJ1-6; D is perhaps TRBD1 (5 bases). CDR1 and CDR2 (germline): MNHEY, SVGAGI. V shed 7 bases and J shed 6 bases, with 16 bases lying between them. The CDR3 is 15 residues long. The CDR3 bases are TGTGCCAGCACCAACCGTCAGGGAAGTAATTCACCCCTCCACTTT. It codes for CASTNRQGSNSPLHF.

The chain recombines TRBV4-2 with TRBJ1-4; D gene ambiguous. CDR3 length: 12 amino acids. Trimming took off 7 bases at V and 8 bases at J, with 11 bases between the two ends. Per germline, CDR1 LGHNA and CDR2 YNFKEQ. CDR3: CASIRGHEKLFF. As DNA, the CDR3 is TGTGCCAGCATCCGAGGGCACGAAAAACTGTTTTTT.

This clone appeared a single time. The chain couples TRBV7-2 to TRBJ2-2; either TRBD1 or TRBD2 may fit D (5 bases each). Germline CDR1 reads SGHTA; CDR2 reads FQGNSA. V shed 5 bases and J shed 0 bases, with 10 bases lying between them. The CDR3 length is 15 residues. CDR3 region: CASSRGRTNTGELFF. The CDR3 nucleotides are TGTGCCAGCAGCCGGGGACGGACGAACACCGGGGAGCTGTTTTTT.

As to this clone: Other DNA sequences within the sample encode an identical CDR3. The chain is built from TRBV30 and TRBJ2-7, with a tentative D call TRBD1 (6 bases). CDR1 and CDR2 (germline): GTSNPN, SVGIG (reference sequence). This CDR3 has 13 amino acids. V shed 2 bases and J shed 1 base, with 9 bases lying between them. CDR3 nucleotide sequence: TGTGCCTGGAGTAGGGACACGTCCTACGAGCAGTACTTC. It codes for CAWSRDTSYEQYF.

The V call is TRBV7-8, the J call TRBJ1-1; no definite D call. Germline-derived CDR1 and CDR2 are SGHVS and FQNEAQ. V gave up 2 bases and J gave up 1 base, with 11 bases separating them. The CDR3 is made up of 15 amino acids. The CDR3 spells CASSLFLRENTEAFF. CDR3 nucleotide sequence: TGTGCCAGCAGCTTATTTCTGCGGGAGAACACTGAAGCTTTCTTT.

This chain uses TRBV27 with TRBJ1-6, with D possibly matching TRBD1 (5 bases). Germline V CDR1 and CDR2: MNHEY, SMNVEV (reference sequence). This CDR3 contains 14 residues. The V and J ends lost 3 bases and 6 bases respectively, with 9 bases between them. The CDR3: CASSFGGVNSPLHF. Written as DNA, the CDR3 is TGTGCCAGCAGTTTTGGAGGGGTTAATTCACCCCTCCACTTT.

The chain carries TRBV19 and TRBJ2-2; TRBD2 aligns across 8 bases. Germline lookup yields CDR1 LNHDA and CDR2 SQIVND (reference sequence). With V trimmed by 5 bases and J by 6 bases, 5 bases remained unmatched. There are 14 residues in the CDR3. The CDR3 sequence: CASSSRAGAGELFF. In DNA form, the CDR3 reads TGTGCCAGTAGTTCGAGAGCGGGAGCCGGGGAGCTGTTTTTT.

The gene calls are TRBV5-1 and TRBJ1-3, with 9 bases fitting TRBD1. Trimming at V came to 0 bases and at J to 0 bases, leaving 1 base not matched to a gene. CDR1 is SGHRS, CDR2 YFSETQ, per germline. CDR3 length equals 16 residues. The CDR3 loop is CASSLGQGVSGNTIYF. CDR3 bases: TGCGCCAGCAGCTTGGGACAGGGGGTCTCTGGAAACACCATATATTTT.

This chain uses TRBV11-2 with TRBJ1-1; perhaps TRBD1 as D (5 bases). The CDR3 sequence is 13 residues long. Trimming took 5 bases from V and 4 from J, leaving 11 bases between them. The germline V gene encodes CDR1 SGHAT and CDR2 FQNNGV. In nucleotides, the CDR3 is TGTGCCAGCAGCCCTCAGCAGGGCACTGAAGCTTTCTTT. This gives the protein CASSPQQGTEAFF.

The V call is TRBV11-3, the J call TRBJ2-1, with 7 bases matching TRBD2. V shed 4 bases, J shed 5 bases, and the junction held 14 bases outside the gene matches. CDR1 SGHNT and CDR2 YENEEA come from the germline V gene. The CDR3 is made up of 17 amino acids. The CDR3 DNA sequence: TGTGCCAGCAGCTCAGCTGGTATCGGCGGGAGTAACAATGAGCAGTTCTTC. Its protein is CASSSAGIGGSNNEQFF.

V and J are TRBV10-1 and TRBJ2-7, with 8 bases matching TRBD1. The CDR3 length is 14 residues. V dropped 6 bases and J dropped 3; count of bases not matched to a gene: 7. Germline V gene data show CDR1 as WNHNN and CDR2 as SYGVQD (reference sequence). Here the CDR3 reads CASSPVGQGYEQYF. CDR3 DNA sequence: TGCGCCAGCAGCCCTGTAGGACAGGGCTACGAGCAGTACTTC.

The chain combines TRBV28 with TRBJ1-5; D possibly corresponds to TRBD1 (5 bases). Germline-derived CDR1 and CDR2 are MDHEN and SYDVKM. This CDR3 is 13 amino acids long. For the CDR3, the DNA is TGTGGATCGCTAGGGGAGGAAAATCAGCCCCAGCATTTT. This codes for CGSLGEENQPQHF.

The count of this clone is one. V is TRBV24-1 and J is TRBJ1-5; D is ambiguous. The CDR3 length is 14 residues. CDR1 and CDR2 (germline): KGHDR, SFDVKD. Trimming took off 1 base at V and 1 base at J, with 4 bases between the two ends. As DNA, the CDR3 is TGTGCCACCAGTGATTTCAGGAGCAATCAGCCCCAGCATTTT. Amino acid sequence: CATSDFRSNQPQHF.

The V gene is TRBV27, the J gene TRBJ2-6, with 7 positions matching TRBD1. J gave up 9 bases and V 1 base, and 18 bases lay outside the gene matches. The CDR3 runs to 19 residues. The germline V gene encodes CDR1 MNHEY and CDR2 SMNVEV (reference sequence). The CDR3 nucleotides are TGTGCCAGCAGTTTATATCTTAAGGGGGCCCCTTCTGAGTTCAACGTCCTGACTTTC. Translating gives CASSLYLKGAPSEFNVLTF.

The chain recombines TRBV24-1 with TRBJ2-3; D unresolved. Germline V gene sequence: CDR1 KGHDR, CDR2 SFDVKD. This CDR3 region has 16 residues. The ends were cut back, 7 bases at V and 0 bases at J, with 16 bases in the middle. The CDR3: CATRRKARTSTDTQYF. CDR3 bases: TGTGCCACCAGAAGGAAAGCCCGTACTAGCACAGATACGCAGTATTTT.

V is TRBV5-1 and J is TRBJ2-3, with D unclear. With 0 bases removed from V and 0 bases from J, the gap between germline ends came to 11 bases. This CDR3 contains 16 residues. CDR1 and CDR2 from the germline V gene are SGHRS and YFSETQ. Here the CDR3 DNA reads TGCGCCAGCAGCTTGGTGGTAGCCTGGAGCACAGATACGCAGTATTTT. It codes for CASSLVVAWSTDTQYF. The variable domain in full, completed from reference TRBV5-1 and TRBJ2-3, reads KAGVTQTPRYLIKTRGQQVTLSCSPISGHRSVSWYQQTPGQGLQFLFEYFSETQRNKGNFPGRFSGRQFSNSRSEMNVSTLELGDSALYLCASSLVVAWSTDTQYFGPGTRLTVL.

The chain carries TRBV30 and TRBJ2-7; maybe TRBD1 (5 bases). Germline CDR1 is GTSNPN and CDR2 is SVGIG (reference sequence). Trimming pared 0 bases from V and 6 bases from J, leaving 12 bases between. The CDR3 totals 13 residues. CDR3 region: CAWSVGAPGEQYF. CDR3 nucleotides: TGTGCCTGGAGTGTTGGGGCCCCCGGCGAGCAGTACTTC.

This chain links TRBV6-6 with TRBJ1-4, with D tentatively TRBD1 (5 bases). The ends were cut back, 7 bases at V and 0 bases at J, with 12 bases in the middle. Looked up from germline, CDR1 is MNHNY and CDR2 is SVGAGI (reference sequence). This CDR3 comprises 15 residues. CDR3 coding DNA: TGTGCCAGCACCGACAGACAAACAACTAATGAAAAACTGTTTTTT. Protein: CASTDRQTTNEKLFF.

The gene calls are TRBV9 and TRBJ1-1; possible D gene TRBD1, 5 bases. Per germline, CDR1 SGDLS and CDR2 YYNGEE. The germline V and J ends were trimmed by 6 bases and 1 base, with 13 bases remaining between them. CDR3 length: 14 residues. In DNA form, the CDR3 reads TGTGCCAGCACTACAGGACTGGGGAACACTGAAGCTTTCTTT. Its translation is CASTTGLGNTEAFF.

V gene TRBV6-4 combines with J gene TRBJ1-1; D unresolved. Germline V gene data show CDR1 as MRHNA and CDR2 as SNTAGT. V lost 0 bases to trimming and J lost 4 bases, with 6 bases between them. The CDR3 spans 13 residues. The CDR3 protein is CASSDSEITEAFF. The CDR3 nucleotides are TGTGCCAGCAGTGACTCTGAGATCACTGAAGCTTTCTTT.

For this clone: One junction end disagrees with the germline gene, perhaps due to a read error. This sequence joins TRBV5-6 and TRBJ1-1, with D possibly matching TRBD1 (6 bases). Germline V gene data show CDR1 as SGHDT and CDR2 as YYEEEE. The CDR3 is 15 residues long. CDR3 region: CASRLARGARSEAFF. The DNA of the CDR3 is TGTGCCAGCCGCTTGGCCCGGGGGGCTAGATCTGAAGCTTTCTTT.

This chain links TRBV29-1 with TRBJ1-2, with D perhaps TRBD1 (6 bases). Trimming pared 6 bases from V and 8 bases from J, leaving 13 bases between. Germline-derived CDR1 and CDR2 are SQVTM and ANQGSEA. The CDR3 contains 11 residues. CDR3 coding DNA: TGCAGCGTAAAAGGGGGTCTGGGCTACACCTTC. This encodes CSVKGGLGYTF.

The chain joins TRBV5-1 to TRBJ1-2, with TRBD1 as a possible D gene (5 bases). V gave up 5 bases and J gave up 7 bases, with 24 bases separating them. From germline, CDR1 is SGHRS and CDR2 YFSETQ. The CDR3 covers 16 residues. This CDR3 reads CASRPSMLWGESGYTF. The DNA of the CDR3 is TGCGCCAGCAGACCCTCCATGCTTTGGGGGGAAAGTGGCTACACCTTC.

V is TRBV10-1 and J is TRBJ2-7, with TRBD2 matching over 9 bases. Trimming at V came to 5 bases and at J to 6 bases, leaving 8 bases not matched to a gene. In germline, CDR1 is WNHNN, CDR2 SYGVQD (reference sequence). This CDR3 contains 14 residues. CDR3 residues: CASSLAGEGLEQYF. CDR3 nucleotide sequence: TGCGCCAGCAGTTTAGCGGGAGAAGGGCTCGAGCAGTACTTC.

The chain combines TRBV24-1 with TRBJ2-2; no definite D call. In germline, CDR1 is KGHDR, CDR2 SFDVKD. The V end was cut by 10 bases, the J end by 4 bases, with 15 bases between. The length of the CDR3 is 14 residues. The CDR3 DNA reads TGTGCCACGTCCGAACCCTCGGGCACCGGGGAGCTGTTTTTT. It codes for CATSEPSGTGELFF.

This chain connects TRBV9 to TRBJ2-3; unclear D gene. Trimming cost V 2 bases and J 5 bases, with 9 bases left between them. Germline V lookup: CDR1 SGDLS, CDR2 YYNGEE. The CDR3 is made up of 13 amino acids. The CDR3: CASSVSGGDTQYF. Written as DNA, the CDR3 is TGTGCCAGCAGCGTCAGTGGCGGAGATACGCAGTATTTT. The full variable domain, completed using reference TRBV9 and TRBJ2-3, is DSGVTQTPKHLITATGQRVTLRCSPRSGDLSVYWYQQSLDQGLQFLIQYYNGEERAKGNILERFSAQQFPDLHSELNLSSLELGDSALYFCASSVSGGDTQYFGPGTRLTVL.

The chain carries TRBV4-3 and TRBJ1-5; D is unclear. V gave up 5 bases and J gave up 5 bases, with 10 bases separating them. CDR3 length: 13 residues. Per germline, CDR1 LGHNA and CDR2 YSLEER. CDR3 nucleotides: TGCGCCAGCAGCACTCGGACGGATCAGCCCCAGCATTTT. This gives the protein CASSTRTDQPQHF.

The chain combines TRBV7-8 with TRBJ1-3; D is unclear. V was cut by 6 bases and J by 3 bases, with 15 bases left in between. The CDR3 consists of 15 residues. Per the germline V gene, CDR1 is SGHVS and CDR2 is FQNEAQ. The CDR3 loop is CASSTIRRNGNTIYF. CDR3 nucleotide sequence: TGTGCCAGCAGTACTATCCGGAGGAATGGAAACACCATATATTTT.

This chain joins TRBV19 and TRBJ1-5, with a weak D call TRBD1 (5 bases). Trimming removed 5 bases at V and 4 bases at J, with 15 bases between. The CDR3 sequence is 15 residues long. The V gene's germline CDR1 is LNHDA and CDR2 SQIVND (reference sequence). The CDR3 DNA sequence: TGTGCCAGTAGTCGGGGGGACGGGAGAAATCAGCCCCAGCATTTT. Translated: CASSRGDGRNQPQHF. Using reference TRBV19 and TRBJ1-5 for the parts outside the CDR3, the full variable domain is DGGITQSPKYLFRKEGQNVTLSCEQNLNHDAMYWYRQDPGQGLRLIYYSQIVNDFQKGDIAEGYSVSREKKESFPLTVTSAQKNPTAFYLCASSRGDGRNQPQHFGDGTRLSIL.